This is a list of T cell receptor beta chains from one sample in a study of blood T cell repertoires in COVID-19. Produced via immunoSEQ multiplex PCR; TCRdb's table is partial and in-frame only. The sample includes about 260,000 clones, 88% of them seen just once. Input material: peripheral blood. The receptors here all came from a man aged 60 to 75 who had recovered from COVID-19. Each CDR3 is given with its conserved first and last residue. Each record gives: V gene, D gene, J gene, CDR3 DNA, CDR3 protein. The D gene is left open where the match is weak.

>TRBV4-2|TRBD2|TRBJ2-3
TGTGCCAGCAGCCAAGAGACTAGCGGGGGGGCGTCCGCGCAGTATTTT
CASSQETSGGASAQYF
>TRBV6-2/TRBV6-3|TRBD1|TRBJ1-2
TGTGCCAGCAGTCAGCCCGGACAGGAGGTTGGCGGCTACACCTTC
CASSQPGQEVGGYTF
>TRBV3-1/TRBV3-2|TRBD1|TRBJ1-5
TGTGCCAGGGACAGGGTAAAAAGCAATCAGCCCCAGCATTTT
CARDRVKSNQPQHF
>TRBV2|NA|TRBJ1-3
TGTGCCAGCAGTTTGGGGGGCTCTGGAAACACCATATATTTT
CASSLGGSGNTIYF
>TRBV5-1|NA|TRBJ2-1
TGCGCCAGCAGCCCTAGAGAGTCCTTCAATGAGCAGTTCTTC
CASSPRESFNEQFF
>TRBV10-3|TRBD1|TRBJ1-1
TGTGCCATCAGTGACCGGGACAGGGGCCTAGGCACTGAAGCTTTCTTT
CAISDRDRGLGTEAFF
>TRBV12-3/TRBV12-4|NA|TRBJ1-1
TGTGCCAGCAGCTTTAACATGATCGCTTTCTTT
CASSFNMIAFF
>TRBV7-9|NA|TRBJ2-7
TGTGCCAGCAGCTTAGGGCAGGCCCTAACCTTATACGAGCAGTACTTC
CASSLGQALTLYEQYF
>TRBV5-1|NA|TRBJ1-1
TGCGCCAGCAGCTTGTCGGGATGGAACACTGAAGCTTTCTTT
CASSLSGWNTEAFF
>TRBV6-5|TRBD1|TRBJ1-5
TGTGCCAGCAGTTACTCCTGGACAGGGAAACAGCCCCAGCATTTT
CASSYSWTGKQPQHF